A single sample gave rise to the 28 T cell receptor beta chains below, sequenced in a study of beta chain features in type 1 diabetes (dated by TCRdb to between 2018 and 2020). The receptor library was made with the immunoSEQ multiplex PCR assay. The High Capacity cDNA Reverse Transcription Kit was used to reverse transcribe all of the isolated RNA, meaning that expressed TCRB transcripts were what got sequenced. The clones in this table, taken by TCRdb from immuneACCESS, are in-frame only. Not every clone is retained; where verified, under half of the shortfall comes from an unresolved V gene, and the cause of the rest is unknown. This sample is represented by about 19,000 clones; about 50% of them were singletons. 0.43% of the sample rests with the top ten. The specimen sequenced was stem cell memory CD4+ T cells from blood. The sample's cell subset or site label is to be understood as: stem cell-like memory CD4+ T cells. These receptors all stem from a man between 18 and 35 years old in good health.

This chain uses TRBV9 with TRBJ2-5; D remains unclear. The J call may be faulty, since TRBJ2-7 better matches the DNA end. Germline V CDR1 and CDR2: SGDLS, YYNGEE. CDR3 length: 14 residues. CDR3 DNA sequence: TGTGCCAGCAGCGTAGTTAGCAATTCCTACGAGCAGTACTTC. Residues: CASSVVSNSYEQYF.

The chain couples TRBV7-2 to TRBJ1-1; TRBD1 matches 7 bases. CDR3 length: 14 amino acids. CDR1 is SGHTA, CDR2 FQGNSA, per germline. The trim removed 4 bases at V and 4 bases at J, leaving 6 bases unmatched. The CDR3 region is CASSSQGSGTEAFF. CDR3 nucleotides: TGTGCCAGCAGCTCACAGGGGTCTGGCACTGAAGCTTTCTTT. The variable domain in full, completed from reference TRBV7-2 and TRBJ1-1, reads GAGVSQSPSNKVTEKGKDVELRCDPISGHTALYWYRQSLGQGLEFLIYFQGNSAPDKSGLPSDRFSAERTGGSVSTLTIQRTQQEDSAVYLCASSSQGSGTEAFFGQGTRLTVV.

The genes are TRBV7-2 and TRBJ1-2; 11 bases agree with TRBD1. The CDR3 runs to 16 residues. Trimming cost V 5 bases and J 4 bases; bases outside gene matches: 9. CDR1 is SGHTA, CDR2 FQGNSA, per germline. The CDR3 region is CASSDYGTGGGYGYTF. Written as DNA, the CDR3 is TGTGCCAGCAGCGATTACGGGACAGGGGGTGGCTATGGCTACACCTTC.

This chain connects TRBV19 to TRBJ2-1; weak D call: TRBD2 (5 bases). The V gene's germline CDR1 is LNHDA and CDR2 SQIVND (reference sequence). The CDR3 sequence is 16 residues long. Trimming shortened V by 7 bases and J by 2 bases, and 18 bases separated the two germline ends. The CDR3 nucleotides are TGTGCCAGTACCCAGTCGGACTCGCCTCCCTACAATGAGCAGTTCTTC. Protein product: CASTQSDSPPYNEQFF.

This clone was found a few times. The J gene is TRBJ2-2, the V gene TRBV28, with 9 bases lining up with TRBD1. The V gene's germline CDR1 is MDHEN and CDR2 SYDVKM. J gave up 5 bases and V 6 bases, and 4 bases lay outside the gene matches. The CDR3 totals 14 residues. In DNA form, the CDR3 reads TGTGCCAGCAGCTCGGGACAGGGTACCGGGGAGCTGTTTTTT. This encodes CASSSGQGTGELFF.

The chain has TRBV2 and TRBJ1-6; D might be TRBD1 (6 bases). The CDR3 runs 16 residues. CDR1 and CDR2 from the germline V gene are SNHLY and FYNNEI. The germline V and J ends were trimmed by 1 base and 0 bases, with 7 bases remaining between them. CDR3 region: CASSEEGVSYNSPLHF. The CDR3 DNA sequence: TGTGCCAGCAGTGAAGAGGGGGTCTCCTATAATTCACCCCTCCACTTT. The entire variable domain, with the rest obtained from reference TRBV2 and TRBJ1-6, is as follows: EPEVTQTPSHQVTQMGQEVILRCVPISNHLYFYWYRQILGQKVEFLVSFYNNEISEKSEIFDDQFSVERPDGSNFTLKIRSTKLEDSAMYFCASSEEGVSYNSPLHFGNGTRLTVT.

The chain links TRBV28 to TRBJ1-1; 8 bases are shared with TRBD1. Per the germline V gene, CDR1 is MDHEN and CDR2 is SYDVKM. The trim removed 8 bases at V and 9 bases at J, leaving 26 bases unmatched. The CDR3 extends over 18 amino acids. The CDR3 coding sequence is TGTGCCAGCTCCGACGCAGGGGCAGGGGGCGCGGCGGGGGCGAAAGCTTTCTTT. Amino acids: CASSDAGAGGAAGAKAFF.

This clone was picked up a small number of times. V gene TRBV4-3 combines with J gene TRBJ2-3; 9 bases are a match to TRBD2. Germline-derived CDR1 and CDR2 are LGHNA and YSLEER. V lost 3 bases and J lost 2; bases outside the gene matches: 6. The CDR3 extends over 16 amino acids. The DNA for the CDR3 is TGCGCCAGCAGCCAGAGCGGGGGGTTAACCACAGATACGCAGTATTTT. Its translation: CASSQSGGLTTDTQYF.

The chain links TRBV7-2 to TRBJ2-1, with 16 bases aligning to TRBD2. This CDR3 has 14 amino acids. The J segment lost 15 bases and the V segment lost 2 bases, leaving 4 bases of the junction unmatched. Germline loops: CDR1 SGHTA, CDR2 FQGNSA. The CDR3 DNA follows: TGTGCCAGCAGCTTACCGGGACTAGCGGGAGGGCGGTTCTTC. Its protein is CASSLPGLAGGRFF.

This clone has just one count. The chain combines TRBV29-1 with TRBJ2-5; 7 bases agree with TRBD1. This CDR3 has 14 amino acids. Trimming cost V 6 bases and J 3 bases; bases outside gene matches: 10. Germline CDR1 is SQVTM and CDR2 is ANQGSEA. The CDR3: CSVTPGTVKETQYF. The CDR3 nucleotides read TGCAGCGTCACCCCCGGGACAGTAAAAGAGACCCAGTACTTC.

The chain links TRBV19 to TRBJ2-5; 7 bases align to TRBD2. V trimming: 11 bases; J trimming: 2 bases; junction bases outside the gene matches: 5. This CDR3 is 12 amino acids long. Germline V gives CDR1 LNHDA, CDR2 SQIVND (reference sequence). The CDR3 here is CAVGRVQETQYF. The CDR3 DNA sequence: TGTGCCGTGGGGAGGGTACAAGAGACCCAGTACTTC.

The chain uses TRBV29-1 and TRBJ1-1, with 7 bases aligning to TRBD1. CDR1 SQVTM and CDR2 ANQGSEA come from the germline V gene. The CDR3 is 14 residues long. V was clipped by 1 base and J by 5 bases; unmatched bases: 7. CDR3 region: CSVEGFGRGTEAFF. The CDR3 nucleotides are TGCAGCGTTGAAGGGTTCGGCAGGGGGACTGAAGCTTTCTTT.

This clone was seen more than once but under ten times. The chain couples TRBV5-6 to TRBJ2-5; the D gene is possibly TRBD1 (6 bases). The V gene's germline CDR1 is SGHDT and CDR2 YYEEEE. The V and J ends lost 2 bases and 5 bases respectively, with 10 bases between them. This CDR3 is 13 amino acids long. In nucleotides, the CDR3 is TGTGCCAGCAGCTTAGCAGGGGACGAGACCCAGTACTTC. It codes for CASSLAGDETQYF.

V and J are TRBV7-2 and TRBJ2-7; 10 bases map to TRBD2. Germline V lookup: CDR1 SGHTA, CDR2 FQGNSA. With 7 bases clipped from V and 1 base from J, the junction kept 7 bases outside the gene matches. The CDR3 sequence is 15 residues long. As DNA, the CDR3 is TGTGCCAGCACCCTGCAAGCGGGAGGGTCCTACGAGCAGTACTTC. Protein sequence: CASTLQAGGSYEQYF.

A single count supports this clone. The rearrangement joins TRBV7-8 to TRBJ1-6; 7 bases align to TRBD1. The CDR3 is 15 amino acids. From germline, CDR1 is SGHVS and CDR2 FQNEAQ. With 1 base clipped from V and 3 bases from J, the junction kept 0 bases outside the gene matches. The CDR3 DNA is TGTGCCAGCAGCTTAGGGACAGGCTATAATTCACCCCTCCACTTT. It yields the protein CASSLGTGYNSPLHF. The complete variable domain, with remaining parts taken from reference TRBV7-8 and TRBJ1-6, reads GAGVSQSPRYKVAKRGQDVALRCDPISGHVSLFWYQQALGQGPEFLTYFQNEAQLDKSGLPSDRFFAERPEGSVSTLKIQRTQQEDSAVYLCASSLGTGYNSPLHFGNGTRLTVT.

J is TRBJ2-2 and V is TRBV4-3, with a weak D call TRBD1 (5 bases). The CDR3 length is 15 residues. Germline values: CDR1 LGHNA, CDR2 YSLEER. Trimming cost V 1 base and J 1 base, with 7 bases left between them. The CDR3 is CASSQVTGNTGELFF. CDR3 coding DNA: TGCGCCAGCAGCCAAGTTACAGGGAACACCGGGGAGCTGTTTTTT.

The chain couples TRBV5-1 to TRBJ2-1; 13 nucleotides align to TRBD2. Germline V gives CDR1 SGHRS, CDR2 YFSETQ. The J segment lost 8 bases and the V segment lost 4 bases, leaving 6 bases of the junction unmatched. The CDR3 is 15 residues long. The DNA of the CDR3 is TGCGCCAGCAGCGTAGGACTAGCGGGAGTCGATGAGCAGTTCTTC. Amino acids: CASSVGLAGVDEQFF.

The CDR3 region has the DNA TGTGCCAGCAGTTACGGGACAGGGGACAATCAGCCCCAGCATTTT. Amino acids: CASSYGTGDNQPQHF. This chain joins TRBV7-9 and TRBJ1-5; 10 bases are shared with TRBD1. The germline V gene encodes CDR1 SEHNR and CDR2 FQNEAQ (reference sequence). The CDR3 covers 15 residues. Trimming cost V 6 bases and J 3 bases; bases outside gene matches: 5.

The CDR3 sequence is CASSRDRTSGANVLTF. The CDR3 nucleotides read TGTGCCAGCAGCCGGGACAGGACCTCTGGGGCCAACGTCCTGACTTTC. This chain uses TRBV6-6 with TRBJ2-6, with TRBD1 matching 8 bases. Germline V CDR1 and CDR2: MNHNY, SVGAGI (reference sequence). This CDR3 is built from 16 residues. After removal of 6 bases from V and 0 bases from J, the junction contained 4 bases not matched to a gene.

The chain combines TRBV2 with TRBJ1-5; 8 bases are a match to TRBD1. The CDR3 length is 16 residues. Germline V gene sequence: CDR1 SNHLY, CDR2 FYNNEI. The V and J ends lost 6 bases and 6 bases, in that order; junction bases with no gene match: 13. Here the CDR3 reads CASSNLGQGSGQPQHF. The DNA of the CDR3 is TGTGCCAGCAGCAATCTCGGACAGGGCAGTGGTCAGCCCCAGCATTTT. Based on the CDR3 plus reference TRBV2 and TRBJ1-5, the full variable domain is EPEVTQTPSHQVTQMGQEVILRCVPISNHLYFYWYRQILGQKVEFLVSFYNNEISEKSEIFDDQFSVERPDGSNFTLKIRSTKLEDSAMYFCASSNLGQGSGQPQHFGDGTRLSIL.

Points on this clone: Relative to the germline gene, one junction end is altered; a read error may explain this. Here the CDR3 reads CASSQVGSRGNEDF. The CDR3 nucleotides are TGCGCCAGCAGCCAAGTGGGGAGCAGGGGGAATGAGGACTTC. The V gene is TRBV4-1, the J gene TRBJ2-4; 7 nucleotides agree with TRBD1. Germline values: CDR1 MGHRA, CDR2 YSYEKL. The CDR3 sequence is 14 residues long.

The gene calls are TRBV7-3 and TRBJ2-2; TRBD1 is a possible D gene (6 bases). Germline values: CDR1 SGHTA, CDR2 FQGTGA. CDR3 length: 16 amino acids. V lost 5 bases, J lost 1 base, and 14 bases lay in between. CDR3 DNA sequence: TGTGCCAGCAGCAAGCGGACAGCCTTGAACACCGGGGAGCTGTTTTTT. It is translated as CASSKRTALNTGELFF. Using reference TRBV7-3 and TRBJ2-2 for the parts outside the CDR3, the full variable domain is GAGVSQTPSNKVTEKGKYVELRCDPISGHTALYWYRQSLGQGPEFLIYFQGTGAADDSGLPNDRFFAVRPEGSVSTLKIQRTERGDSAVYLCASSKRTALNTGELFFGEGSRLTVL.

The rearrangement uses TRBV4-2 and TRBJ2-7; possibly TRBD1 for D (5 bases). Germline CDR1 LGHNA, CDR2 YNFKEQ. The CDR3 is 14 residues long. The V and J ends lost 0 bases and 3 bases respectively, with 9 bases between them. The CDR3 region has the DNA TGTGCCAGCAGCCAAGAATTGCAGGGCTACGAGCAGTACTTC. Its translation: CASSQELQGYEQYF.

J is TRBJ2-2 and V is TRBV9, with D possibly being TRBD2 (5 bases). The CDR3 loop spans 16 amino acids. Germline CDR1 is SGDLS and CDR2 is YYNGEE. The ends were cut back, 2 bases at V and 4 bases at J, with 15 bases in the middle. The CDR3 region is CASSVGWEFGTGELFF. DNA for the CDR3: TGTGCCAGCAGCGTTGGATGGGAGTTTGGCACCGGGGAGCTGTTTTTT.

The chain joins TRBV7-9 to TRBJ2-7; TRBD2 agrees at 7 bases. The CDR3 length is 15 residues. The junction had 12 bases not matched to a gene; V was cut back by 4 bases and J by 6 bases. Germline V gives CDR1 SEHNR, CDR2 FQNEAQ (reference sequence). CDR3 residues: CASSWGGGPRVEQYF. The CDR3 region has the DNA TGTGCCAGCAGCTGGGGGGGAGGTCCTCGGGTCGAGCAGTACTTC.

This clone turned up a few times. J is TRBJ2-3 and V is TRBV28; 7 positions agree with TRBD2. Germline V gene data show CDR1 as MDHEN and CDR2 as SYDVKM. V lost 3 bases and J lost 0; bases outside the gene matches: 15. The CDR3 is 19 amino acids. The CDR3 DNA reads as TGTGCCAGCAGTTTTTTATTGCTCCTCGAGCGGGGTAGCACAGATACGCAGTATTTT. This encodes CASSFLLLLERGSTDTQYF.

This chain's CDR3 is CASSYASGGAPYGYTF. The CDR3 region has the DNA TGTGCCAGCAGTTACGCCTCAGGGGGCGCCCCCTATGGCTACACCTTC. The V and J genes are TRBV6-5 and TRBJ1-2, with 8 positions matching TRBD1. J gave up 4 bases and V 2 bases, and 9 bases lay outside the gene matches. The germline CDR1 and CDR2 sequences are MNHEY and SVGAGI. This CDR3 comprises 16 residues.

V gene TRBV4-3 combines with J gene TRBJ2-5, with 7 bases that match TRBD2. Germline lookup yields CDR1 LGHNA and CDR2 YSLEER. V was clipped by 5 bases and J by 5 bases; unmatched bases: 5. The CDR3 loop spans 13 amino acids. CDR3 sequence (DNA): TGCGCCAGCAGCTTGGGGGGGAGGGAGACCCAGTACTTC. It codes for CASSLGGRETQYF.